This TCR beta chain was profiled in a study of blood T cell repertoires in COVID-19. Study at large: Sources were T cells, B-cell-depleted T cells, or PBMCs; the material itself was cDNA or gDNA.

Measured with immunoSEQ multiplex PCR; TCRdb has only the in-frame clones, and not every one. This table holds 250,000 to 400,000 clones, more than 70% found once. Germline loops: CDR1 SQVTM, CDR2 ANQGSEA. The CDR3 sequence is 13 residues long. With 7 bases clipped from V and 10 bases from J, the junction kept 10 bases outside the gene matches. This chain joins TRBV29-1 and TRBJ1-6, with 7 nucleotides matching TRBD1. Material for sequencing was peripheral blood. The clonotype was recovered from a woman under 40 with COVID-19, enrolled during active disease. This chain's CDR3 is CSGRQGISSPLHF. Written as DNA, the CDR3 is TGCAGCGGGAGACAGGGAATCAGCTCACCCCTCCACTTT.